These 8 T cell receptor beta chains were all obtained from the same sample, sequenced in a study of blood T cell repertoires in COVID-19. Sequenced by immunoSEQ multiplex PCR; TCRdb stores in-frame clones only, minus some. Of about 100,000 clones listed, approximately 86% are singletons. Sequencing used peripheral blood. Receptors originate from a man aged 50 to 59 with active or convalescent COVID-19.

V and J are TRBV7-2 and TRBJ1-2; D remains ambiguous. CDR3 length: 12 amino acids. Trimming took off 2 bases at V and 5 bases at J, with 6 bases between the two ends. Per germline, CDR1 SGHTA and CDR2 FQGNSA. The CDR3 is CASSLWPYGYTF. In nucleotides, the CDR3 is TGTGCCAGCAGCTTATGGCCGTATGGCTACACCTTC.

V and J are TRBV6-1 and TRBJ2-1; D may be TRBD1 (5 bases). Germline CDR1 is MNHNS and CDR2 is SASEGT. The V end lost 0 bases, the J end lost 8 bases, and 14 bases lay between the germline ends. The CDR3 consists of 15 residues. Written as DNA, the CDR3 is TGTGCCAGCAGTGAAGCCCTCGGCAGGGTCCATGAGCAGTTCTTC. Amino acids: CASSEALGRVHEQFF.

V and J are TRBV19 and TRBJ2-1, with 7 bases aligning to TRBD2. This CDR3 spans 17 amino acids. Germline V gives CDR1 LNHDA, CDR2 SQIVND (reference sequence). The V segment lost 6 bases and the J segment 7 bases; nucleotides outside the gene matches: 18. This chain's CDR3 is CASRSMMGGPGRNEQFF. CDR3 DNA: TGTGCCAGTAGGTCAATGATGGGAGGGCCGGGTAGGAATGAGCAGTTCTTC.

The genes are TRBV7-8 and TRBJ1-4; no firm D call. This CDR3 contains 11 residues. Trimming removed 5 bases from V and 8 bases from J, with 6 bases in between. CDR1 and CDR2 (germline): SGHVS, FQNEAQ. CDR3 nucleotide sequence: TGTGCCAGCAGCCGATTAGAAAAACTGTTTTTT. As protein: CASSRLEKLFF.

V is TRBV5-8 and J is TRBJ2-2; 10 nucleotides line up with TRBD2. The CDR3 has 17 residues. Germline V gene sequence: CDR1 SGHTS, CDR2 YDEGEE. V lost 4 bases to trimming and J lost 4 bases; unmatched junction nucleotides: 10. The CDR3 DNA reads TGTGCCAGCAGCGAGACGTCTAGCGGGAGTTTCACCGGGGAGCTGTTTTTT. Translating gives CASSETSSGSFTGELFF.

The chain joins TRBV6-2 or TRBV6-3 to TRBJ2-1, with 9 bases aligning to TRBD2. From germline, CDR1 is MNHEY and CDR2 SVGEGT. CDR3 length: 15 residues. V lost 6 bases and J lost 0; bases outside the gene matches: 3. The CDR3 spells CASSSSGTSYNEQFF. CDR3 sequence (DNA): TGTGCCAGCAGCTCTAGCGGGACCTCCTACAATGAGCAGTTCTTC.

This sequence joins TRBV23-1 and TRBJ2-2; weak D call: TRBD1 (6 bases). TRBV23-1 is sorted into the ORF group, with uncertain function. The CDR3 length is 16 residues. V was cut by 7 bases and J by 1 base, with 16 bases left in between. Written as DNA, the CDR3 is TGCGCCAGCACCTCGGGTCAGACAGGGAACACCGGGGAGCTGTTTTTT. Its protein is CASTSGQTGNTGELFF.

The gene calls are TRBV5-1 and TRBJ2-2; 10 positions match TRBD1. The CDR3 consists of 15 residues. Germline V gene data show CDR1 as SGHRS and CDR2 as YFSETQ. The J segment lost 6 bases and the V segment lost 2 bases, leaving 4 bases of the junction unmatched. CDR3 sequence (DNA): TGCGCCAGCAGCTTACCGGGACAGGGGTCCGGGGAGCTGTTTTTT. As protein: CASSLPGQGSGELFF.